This T cell receptor (beta chain) was sequenced for a study of early T cells in non-severe SARS-CoV-2 infection. On the study more broadly: Sequenced material consisted of bulk RNA (from unsorted whole blood), and chains were unpaired. Notes on the study in general: Anti-spike CD8 responses were favored by VDJdb matching, which missed private and CD4 specificities.

This clonotype has only a few counts. Its antigen remains unknown. An end of the junction does not agree with germline; a read error may underlie this. In the library, individual cDNA molecules carried attached unique molecular identifiers. From the 5' RACE reads, TCRdb called clonotypes with MiXCR, one entry per CDR3 protein. The table lists 65,000 to 80,000 distinct CDR3 sequences, around 13% of them singletons. CDR1 and CDR2 from the germline V gene are SGHAT and FQNNGV. The CDR3 has 13 residues. The sequence came from an adult who was a healthcare worker with PCR-confirmed SARS-CoV-2 infection or an uninfected control (not recorded which). The chain joins TRBV11-2 to TRBJ2-3; TRBD2 matches 8 bases. Source material: whole blood. The CDR3 nucleotides are TGTGCCAGCAGCCGGACTAGCAGAGATACGCAGTATTTT. This translates into CASSRTSRDTQYF. The full variable domain, rest sourced from reference TRBV11-2 and TRBJ2-3, is EAGVAQSPRYKIIEKRQSVAFWCNPISGHATLYWYQQILGQGPKLLIQFQNNGVVDDSQLPKDRFSAERLKGVDSTLKIQPAKLEDSAVYLCASSRTSRDTQYFGPGTRLTVL.